Below, one T cell receptor beta chain is given with its context. This CDR3 spans 13 amino acids. Germline CDR1 and CDR2: SGDLS and YYNGEE. Trimming stripped 2 bases from V and 9 bases from J, with 14 bases between. The entry originates in a study of OX40 agonist ivuxolimab in advanced cancers. Study-level information: Given to patients was ivuxolimab, an agonistic anti-OX40 (CD134) antibody. Partial responses occurred in three patients (one hepatocellular carcinoma, two cutaneous melanoma).

Some clones are missing from TCRdb's copy, which holds only in-frame ones; the method was immunoSEQ multiplex PCR. The table records under 90,000 clones, roughly 83% of them present only once. This sequence joins TRBV9 and TRBJ1-2; perhaps TRBD1 as D (6 bases). The source of this sequence is an adult with an advanced solid tumor such as melanoma, head and neck, liver or kidney cancer. This material consisted of CD4+ or CD8+ T cells sorted from blood, taken in a trial of the OX40 agonist ivuxolimab. Here the CDR3 reads CASSVGTPPSYTF. CDR3 nucleotides: TGTGCCAGCAGCGTCGGGACACCCCCGAGCTACACCTTC.